This TCR beta chain was found in a study of STAT5B mutations in CD4+ large granular lymphocyte leukemia. General observations from the study: Without putative leukemic clones, patient CD4-sorted repertoires remained more clonal than healthy CD4+ repertoires. No patients shared main leukemic clonotypes, though around 27% appeared at low frequency elsewhere. Top patient clones used TRBV06 genes more often: 8/27 versus 2/35 in controls. Data were not HLA-matched across samples.

Repertoires were generated with immunoSEQ multiplex PCR, while TCRdb's copy carries only in-frame clones and drops some. Of tens of thousands of clones detected, about 81% appear once; the ten largest clones hold about 2.5%. CDR1 is GTSNPN, CDR2 SVGIG, per germline (reference sequence). The CDR3 extends over 13 amino acids. Between the trimmed V and J ends, which lost 3 bases and 3 bases, there was a span of 12 bases. Turning to this clone: Its antigen is not identified.

The receptor comes from a human donor in good health. The sample comprised CD4+ T cells from blood buffy coats. The V and J genes are TRBV30 and TRBJ2-7; the D is unclear. In DNA form, the CDR3 reads TGTGCCTGGAGCTCATCCCACCTCTACGAGCAGTACTTC. Translating gives CAWSSSHLYEQYF.